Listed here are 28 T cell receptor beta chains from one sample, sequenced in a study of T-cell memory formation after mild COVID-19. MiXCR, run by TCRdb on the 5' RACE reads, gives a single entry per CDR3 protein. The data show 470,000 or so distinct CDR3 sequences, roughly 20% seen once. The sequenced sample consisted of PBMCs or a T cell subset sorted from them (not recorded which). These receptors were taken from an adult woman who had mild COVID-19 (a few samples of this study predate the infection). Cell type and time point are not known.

The DNA of the CDR3 is TGTGCGACCGCCCAGGGGGCTGATACCTACGAGCAGTACTTC. Its protein product is CATAQGADTYEQYF. The J gene is TRBJ2-7, the V gene TRBV9, with 8 bases matching TRBD1. CDR3 length: 14 residues. Germline-derived CDR1 and CDR2 are SGDLS and YYNGEE. Combining the CDR3 with reference TRBV9 and TRBJ2-7 gives the whole variable domain DSGVTQTPKHLITATGQRVTLRCSPRSGDLSVYWYQQSLDQGLQFLIQYYNGEERAKGNILERFSAQQFPDLHSELNLSSLELGDSALYFCATAQGADTYEQYFGPGTRLTVT.

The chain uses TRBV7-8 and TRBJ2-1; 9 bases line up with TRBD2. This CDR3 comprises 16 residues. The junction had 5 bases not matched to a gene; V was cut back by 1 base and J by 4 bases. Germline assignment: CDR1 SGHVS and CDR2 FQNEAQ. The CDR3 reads CASSLGRGGRYNEQFF. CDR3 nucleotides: TGTGCCAGCAGCTTAGGGCGGGGGGGCCGGTACAATGAGCAGTTCTTC.

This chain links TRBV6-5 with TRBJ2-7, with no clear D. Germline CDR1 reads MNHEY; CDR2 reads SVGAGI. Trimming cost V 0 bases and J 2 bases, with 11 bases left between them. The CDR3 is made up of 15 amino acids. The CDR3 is CASSYSPSRPYEQYF. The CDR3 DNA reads TGTGCCAGCAGTTACTCGCCCTCCAGGCCCTACGAGCAGTACTTC.

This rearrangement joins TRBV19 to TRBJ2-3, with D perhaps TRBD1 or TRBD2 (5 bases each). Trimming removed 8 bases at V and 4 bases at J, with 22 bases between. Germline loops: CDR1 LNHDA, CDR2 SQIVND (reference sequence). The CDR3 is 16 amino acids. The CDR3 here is CASSFTRGEGADTQYF. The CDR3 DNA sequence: TGTGCCAGTTCTTTCACTAGGGGAGAAGGTGCAGATACGCAGTATTTT.

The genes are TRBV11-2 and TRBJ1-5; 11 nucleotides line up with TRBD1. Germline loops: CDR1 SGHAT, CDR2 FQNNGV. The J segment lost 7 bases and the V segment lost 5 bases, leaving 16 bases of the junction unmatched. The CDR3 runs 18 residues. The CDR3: CASSHDPFGQGARQPQHF. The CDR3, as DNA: TGTGCCAGCAGCCACGATCCATTCGGACAGGGGGCAAGGCAGCCCCAGCATTTT. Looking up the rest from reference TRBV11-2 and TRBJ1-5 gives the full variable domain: EAGVAQSPRYKIIEKRQSVAFWCNPISGHATLYWYQQILGQGPKLLIQFQNNGVVDDSQLPKDRFSAERLKGVDSTLKIQPAKLEDSAVYLCASSHDPFGQGARQPQHFGDGTRLSIL.

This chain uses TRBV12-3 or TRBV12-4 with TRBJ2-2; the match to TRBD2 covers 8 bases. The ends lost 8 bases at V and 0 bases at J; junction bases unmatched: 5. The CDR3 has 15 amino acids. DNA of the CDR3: TGTGCCAGCCGGGGCGGGGGGCCGAACACCGGGGAGCTGTTTTTT. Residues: CASRGGGPNTGELFF.

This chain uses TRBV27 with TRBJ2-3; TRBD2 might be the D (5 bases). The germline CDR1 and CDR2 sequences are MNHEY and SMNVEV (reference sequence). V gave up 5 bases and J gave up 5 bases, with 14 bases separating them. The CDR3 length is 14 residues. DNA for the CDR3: TGTGCCAGCAGTCCCCTAGCAGTTGTAGATACGCAGTATTTT. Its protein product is CASSPLAVVDTQYF.

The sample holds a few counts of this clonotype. CDR3 sequence (DNA): TGTGCCAGCAGCCCTAACAGGGGGGAGCTTGGATCCTACAATGAGCAGTTCTTC. Its translation is CASSPNRGELGSYNEQFF. V is TRBV12-3 or TRBV12-4 and J is TRBJ2-1; 8 bases agree with TRBD1. This CDR3 region has 18 residues. J gave up 1 base and V 6 bases, and 14 bases lay outside the gene matches.

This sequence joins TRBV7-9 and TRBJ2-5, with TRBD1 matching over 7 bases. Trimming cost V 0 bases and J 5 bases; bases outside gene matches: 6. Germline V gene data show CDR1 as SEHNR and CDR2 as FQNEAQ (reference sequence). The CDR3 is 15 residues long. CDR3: CASSLAKGQRETQYF. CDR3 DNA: TGTGCCAGCAGCTTAGCGAAGGGACAGCGGGAGACCCAGTACTTC.

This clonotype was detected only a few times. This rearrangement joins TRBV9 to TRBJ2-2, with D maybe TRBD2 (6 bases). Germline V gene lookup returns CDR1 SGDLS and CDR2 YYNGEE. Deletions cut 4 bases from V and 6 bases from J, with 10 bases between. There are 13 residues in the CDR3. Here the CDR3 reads CASSPPGAGELFF. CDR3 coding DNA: TGTGCCAGCAGCCCACCGGGGGCCGGGGAGCTGTTTTTT.

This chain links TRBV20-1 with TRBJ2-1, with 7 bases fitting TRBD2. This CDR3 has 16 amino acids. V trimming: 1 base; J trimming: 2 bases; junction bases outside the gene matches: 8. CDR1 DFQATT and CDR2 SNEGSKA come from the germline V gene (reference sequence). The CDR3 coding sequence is TGCAGTGCTAGAGTACGTACGGGAGGAGCCTACAATGAGCAGTTCTTC. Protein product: CSARVRTGGAYNEQFF.

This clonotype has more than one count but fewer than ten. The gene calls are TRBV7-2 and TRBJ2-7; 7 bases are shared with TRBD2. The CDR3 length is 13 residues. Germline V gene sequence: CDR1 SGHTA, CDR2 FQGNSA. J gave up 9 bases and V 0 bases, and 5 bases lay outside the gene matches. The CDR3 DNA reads TGTGCCAGCAGCTTAGCGGCAGGGAGGGGGCAGTACTTC. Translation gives CASSLAAGRGQYF.

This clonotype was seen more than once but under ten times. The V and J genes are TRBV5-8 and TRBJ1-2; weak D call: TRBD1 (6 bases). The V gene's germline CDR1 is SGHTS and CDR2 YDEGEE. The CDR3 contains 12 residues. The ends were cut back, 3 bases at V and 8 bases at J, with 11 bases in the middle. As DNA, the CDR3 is TGTGCCAGCAGCTCCACAGGGTTCGGCTACACCTTC. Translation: CASSSTGFGYTF.

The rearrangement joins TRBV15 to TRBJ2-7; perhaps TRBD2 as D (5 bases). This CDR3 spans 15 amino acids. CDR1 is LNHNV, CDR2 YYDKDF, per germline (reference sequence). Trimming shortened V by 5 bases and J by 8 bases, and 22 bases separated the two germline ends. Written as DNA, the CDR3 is TGTGCCACCAGCCACCAGCAGAGGAATGAGGGAAAGCAGTACTTC. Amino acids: CATSHQQRNEGKQYF.

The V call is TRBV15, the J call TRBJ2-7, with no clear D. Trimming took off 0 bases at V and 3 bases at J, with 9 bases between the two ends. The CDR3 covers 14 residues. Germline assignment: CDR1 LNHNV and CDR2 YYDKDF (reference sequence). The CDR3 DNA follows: TGTGCCACCAGCAGAGACAGAGGCAACTACGAGCAGTACTTC. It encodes CATSRDRGNYEQYF. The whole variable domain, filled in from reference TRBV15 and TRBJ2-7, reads DAMVIQNPRYQVTQFGKPVTLSCSQTLNHNVMYWYQQKSSQAPKLLFHYYDKDFNNEADTPDNFQSRRPNTSFCFLDIRSPGLGDTAMYLCATSRDRGNYEQYFGPGTRLTVT.

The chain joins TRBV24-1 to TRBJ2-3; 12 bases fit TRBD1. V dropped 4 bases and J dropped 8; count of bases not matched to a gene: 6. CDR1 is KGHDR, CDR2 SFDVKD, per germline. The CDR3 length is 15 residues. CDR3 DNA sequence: TGTGCCACCAGTGACCGGGACAGGGGGCTTGGTACGCAGTATTTT. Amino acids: CATSDRDRGLGTQYF.

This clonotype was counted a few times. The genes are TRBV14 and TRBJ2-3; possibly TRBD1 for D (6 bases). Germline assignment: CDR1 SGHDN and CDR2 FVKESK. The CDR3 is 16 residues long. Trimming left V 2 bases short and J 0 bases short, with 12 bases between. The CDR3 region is CASSQRVGHSTDTQYF. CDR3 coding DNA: TGTGCCAGCAGCCAAAGGGTGGGACATAGCACAGATACGCAGTATTTT. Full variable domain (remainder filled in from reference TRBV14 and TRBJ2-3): EAGVTQFPSHSVIEKGQTVTLRCDPISGHDNLYWYRRVMGKEIKFLLHFVKESKQDESGMPNNRFLAERTGGTYSTLKVQPAELEDSGVYFCASSQRVGHSTDTQYFGPGTRLTVL.

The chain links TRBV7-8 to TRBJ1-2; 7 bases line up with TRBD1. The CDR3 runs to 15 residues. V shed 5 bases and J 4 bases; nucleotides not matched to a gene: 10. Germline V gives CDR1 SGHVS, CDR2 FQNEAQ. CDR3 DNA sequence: TGTGCCAGCAGCCCCCAGAGACAGGGACCCTATGGCTACACCTTC. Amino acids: CASSPQRQGPYGYTF. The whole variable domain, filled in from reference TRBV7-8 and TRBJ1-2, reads GAGVSQSPRYKVAKRGQDVALRCDPISGHVSLFWYQQALGQGPEFLTYFQNEAQLDKSGLPSDRFFAERPEGSVSTLKIQRTQQEDSAVYLCASSPQRQGPYGYTFGSGTRLTVV.

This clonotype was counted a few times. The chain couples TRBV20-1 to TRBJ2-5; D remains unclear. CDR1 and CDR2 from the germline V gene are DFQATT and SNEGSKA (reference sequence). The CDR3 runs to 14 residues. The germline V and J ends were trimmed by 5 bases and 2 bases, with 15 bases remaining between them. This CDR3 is CSAPARSSQETQYF. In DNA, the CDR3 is TGCAGTGCTCCCGCCAGGAGTTCTCAAGAGACCCAGTACTTC.

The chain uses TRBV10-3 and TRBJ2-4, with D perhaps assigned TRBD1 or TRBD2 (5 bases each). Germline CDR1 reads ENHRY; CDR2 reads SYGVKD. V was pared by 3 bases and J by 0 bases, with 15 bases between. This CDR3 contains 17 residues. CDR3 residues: CAISDVGGTGAKNIQYF. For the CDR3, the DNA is TGTGCCATCAGTGATGTTGGTGGGACGGGAGCCAAAAACATTCAGTACTTC.

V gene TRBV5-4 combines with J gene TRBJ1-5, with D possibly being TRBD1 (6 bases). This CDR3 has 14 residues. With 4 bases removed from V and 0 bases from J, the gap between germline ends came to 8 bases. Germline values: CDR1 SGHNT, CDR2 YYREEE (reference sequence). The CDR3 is CASSRDNSNQPQHF. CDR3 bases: TGTGCCAGCAGCCGGGACAATAGCAATCAGCCCCAGCATTTT.

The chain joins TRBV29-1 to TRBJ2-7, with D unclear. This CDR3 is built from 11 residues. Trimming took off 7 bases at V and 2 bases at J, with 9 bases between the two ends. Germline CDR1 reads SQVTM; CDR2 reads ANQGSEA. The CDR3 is CSAIKTYEQYF. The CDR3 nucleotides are TGCAGCGCCATTAAAACCTACGAGCAGTACTTC.

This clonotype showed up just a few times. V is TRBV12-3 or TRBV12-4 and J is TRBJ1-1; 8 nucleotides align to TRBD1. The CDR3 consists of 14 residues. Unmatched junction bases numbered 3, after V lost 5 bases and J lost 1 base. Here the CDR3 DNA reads TGTGCCAGCAGTCCGACAGGGGAGAACACTGAAGCTTTCTTT. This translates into CASSPTGENTEAFF.

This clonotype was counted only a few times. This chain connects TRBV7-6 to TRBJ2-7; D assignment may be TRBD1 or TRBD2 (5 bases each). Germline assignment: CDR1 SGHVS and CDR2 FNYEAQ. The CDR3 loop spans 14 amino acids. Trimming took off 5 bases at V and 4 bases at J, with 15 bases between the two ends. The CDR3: CASSPGRISYEQYF. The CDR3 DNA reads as TGTGCCAGCAGCCCGGGACGTATATCGTACGAGCAGTACTTC. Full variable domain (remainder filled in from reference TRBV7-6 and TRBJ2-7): GAGVSQSPRYKVTKRGQDVALRCDPISGHVSLYWYRQALGQGPEFLTYFNYEAQQDKSGLPNDRFSAERPEGSISTLTIQRTEQRDSAMYRCASSPGRISYEQYFGPGTRLTVT.

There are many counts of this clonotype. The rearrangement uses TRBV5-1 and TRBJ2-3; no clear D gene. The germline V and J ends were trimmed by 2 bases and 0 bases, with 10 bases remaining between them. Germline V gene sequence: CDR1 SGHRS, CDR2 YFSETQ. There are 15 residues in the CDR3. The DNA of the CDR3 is TGCGCCAGCAGCTTCATCCAGAGAAGCACAGATACGCAGTATTTT. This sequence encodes CASSFIQRSTDTQYF.

CDR3 coding DNA: TGTGCCATCAGCCTCCCTGGCACTGAAGCTTTCTTT. This codes for CAISLPGTEAFF. V is TRBV10-3 and J is TRBJ1-1; D is ambiguous. This CDR3 comprises 12 residues. Trimming cost V 6 bases and J 4 bases, with 9 bases left between them. The V gene's germline CDR1 is ENHRY and CDR2 SYGVKD.

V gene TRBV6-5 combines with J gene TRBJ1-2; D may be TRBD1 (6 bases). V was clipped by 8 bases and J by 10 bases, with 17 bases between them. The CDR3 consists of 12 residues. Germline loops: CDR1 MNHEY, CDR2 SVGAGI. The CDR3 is CASYRQDQSYTF. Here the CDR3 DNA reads TGTGCCAGCTACCGACAGGACCAATCCTACACCTTC.

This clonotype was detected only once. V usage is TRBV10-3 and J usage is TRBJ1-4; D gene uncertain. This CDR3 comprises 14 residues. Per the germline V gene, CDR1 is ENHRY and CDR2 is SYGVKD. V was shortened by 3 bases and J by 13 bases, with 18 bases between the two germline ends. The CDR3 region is CAISEASDGLRLFF. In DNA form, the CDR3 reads TGTGCCATCAGTGAAGCGTCCGACGGACTCCGACTGTTTTTT.